Listed below are T cell receptor beta chains from one sample, sequenced in a study of beta chain features in type 1 diabetes. The table came from immunoSEQ multiplex PCR; TCRdb's copy has only in-frame clones and leaves some out. The top ten hold roughly 0.5% of the sample, which has about 170,000 clones, approximately 7.9% seen once. The sequencing sample was made of central memory CD4+ T cells from blood. The receptors come from a man aged 18-30 years with type 1 diabetes. CDR3s include the opening cysteine and the closing phenylalanine or tryptophan. The D gene is left open where the match is weak. A row's size may be missing; if present it is once, few, many or a size class.

J | size | D | V | CDR3 | DNA
TRBJ2-2 | NA | NA | TRBV25-1 | CASSETAPGENTGELFF | TGTGCCAGCAGTGAAACCGCCCCCGGGGAGAACACCGGGGAGCTGTTTTTT
TRBJ2-1 | few | NA | TRBV4-2 | CASSQDLVWEGDEQFF | TGTGCCAGCAGCCAAGATCTAGTTTGGGAGGGGGATGAGCAGTTCTTC
TRBJ2-5 | few | NA | TRBV6-5 | CASKITGWGEETQYF | TGTGCCAGCAAGATTACAGGGTGGGGCGAAGAGACCCAGTACTTC
TRBJ1-1 | few | TRBD1 | TRBV5-4 | CASSRDRNTEAFF | TGTGCCAGCAGCCGGGACAGGAACACTGAAGCTTTCTTT
TRBJ2-1 | few | TRBD2 | TRBV4-2 | CASSQEPSGSNYANEQFF | TGTGCCAGCAGCCAAGAACCTAGCGGGAGTAATTATGCCAATGAGCAGTTCTTC
TRBJ1-2 | many | NA | TRBV28 | CASSLGGEYGYTF | TGTGCCAGCAGCCTGGGGGGAGAGTATGGCTACACCTTC
TRBJ2-3 | NA | TRBD2 | TRBV13 | CASSPDSGLAGGQSPDTQYF | TGTGCCAGCAGCCCGGACTCGGGACTAGCGGGGGGGCAGTCTCCAGATACGCAGTATTTT
TRBJ2-7 | NA | NA | TRBV7-9 | CASSATYEQYF | TGTGCCAGCAGCGCTACCTACGAGCAGTACTTC
TRBJ1-2 | NA | TRBD1 | TRBV27 | CASSSSGGLILGGYTF | TGTGCCAGCAGTTCCTCAGGGGGCCTTATCCTGGGTGGCTACACCTTC
TRBJ2-5 | few | NA | TRBV30 | CAWSVLQETQYF | TGTGCCTGGAGTGTCCTCCAAGAGACCCAGTACTTC
TRBJ2-4 | NA | TRBD1 | TRBV30 | CAWSSRQGDKNIQYF | TGTGCCTGGAGTTCTAGACAGGGGGACAAAAACATTCAGTACTTC
TRBJ2-5 | few | TRBD1 | TRBV5-4 | CASSFGQGETQYF | TGTGCCAGCAGCTTCGGACAGGGCGAGACCCAGTACTTC
TRBJ1-6 | NA | NA | TRBV4-1 | CASSQSQGNNSPLHF | TGCGCCAGCAGCCAAAGTCAGGGAAATAATTCACCCCTCCACTTT
TRBJ2-7 | few | NA | TRBV7-2 | CASSSTGYEQYF | TGTGCCAGCAGCTCCACAGGGTACGAGCAGTACTTC
TRBJ1-5 | NA | NA | TRBV6-5 | CASSPRGHNNQPQHF | TGTGCCAGCAGTCCGAGGGGACACAACAATCAGCCCCAGCATTTT
TRBJ2-2 | many | NA | TRBV28 | CASSLPSGFSGELFF | TGTGCCAGCAGTTTACCGAGCGGGTTCTCCGGGGAGCTGTTTTTT
TRBJ2-7 | NA | NA | TRBV5-1 | CASSLDSPAQYF | TGCGCCAGCAGCCTGGACAGCCCGGCGCAGTACTTC
TRBJ1-2 | NA | TRBD1 | TRBV10-3 | CAISGGQDLGGYTF | TGTGCCATCAGTGGTGGACAGGACTTGGGTGGCTACACCTTC
TRBJ2-3 | few | NA | TRBV7-9 | CASSPRGATDTQYF | TGCGCCAGCAGCCCCCGCGGGGCCACAGATACGCAGTATTTT
TRBJ1-1 | few | NA | TRBV5-1 | CASSYSTGLPAFF | TGCGCCAGCAGCTATTCTACAGGGTTACCAGCTTTCTTT
TRBJ2-1 | NA | NA | TRBV19 | CASSIAAGPTREQFF | TGTGCCAGTAGTATAGCGGCAGGGCCGACGAGAGAGCAGTTCTTC
TRBJ2-2 | NA | TRBD1 | TRBV4-3 | CASSQATGANTGELFF | TGCGCCAGCAGCCAGGCTACAGGGGCGAACACCGGGGAGCTGTTTTTT
TRBJ2-2 | few | NA | TRBV7-2 | CASSLYPGELFF | TGTGCCAGCAGCTTATATCCCGGGGAGCTGTTTTTT
TRBJ1-2 | many | NA | TRBV7-9 | CASSRDSNGYTF | TGTGCCAGCAGCCGAGACAGCAATGGCTACACCTTC
TRBJ1-2 | few | NA | TRBV10-2 | CASREQGGGNYGYTF | TGCGCCAGCAGGGAACAGGGAGGGGGAAACTATGGCTACACCTTC
TRBJ2-7 | NA | TRBD1 | TRBV10-3 | CAISERDSHPYEQYF | TGTGCCATCAGTGAAAGGGACAGCCATCCCTACGAGCAGTACTTC
TRBJ2-1 | few | TRBD2 | TRBV5-4 | CASSLRLADEQFF | TGTGCCAGCAGCTTGAGACTAGCCGATGAGCAGTTCTTC
TRBJ2-3 | few | TRBD1 | TRBV18 | CASSTGTGSDTQYF | TGTGCCAGCTCAACCGGGACAGGGTCGGATACGCAGTATTTT
TRBJ1-5 | NA | NA | TRBV19 | CASSKGDGQPQHF | TGTGCCAGTAGTAAGGGGGACGGTCAGCCCCAGCATTTT